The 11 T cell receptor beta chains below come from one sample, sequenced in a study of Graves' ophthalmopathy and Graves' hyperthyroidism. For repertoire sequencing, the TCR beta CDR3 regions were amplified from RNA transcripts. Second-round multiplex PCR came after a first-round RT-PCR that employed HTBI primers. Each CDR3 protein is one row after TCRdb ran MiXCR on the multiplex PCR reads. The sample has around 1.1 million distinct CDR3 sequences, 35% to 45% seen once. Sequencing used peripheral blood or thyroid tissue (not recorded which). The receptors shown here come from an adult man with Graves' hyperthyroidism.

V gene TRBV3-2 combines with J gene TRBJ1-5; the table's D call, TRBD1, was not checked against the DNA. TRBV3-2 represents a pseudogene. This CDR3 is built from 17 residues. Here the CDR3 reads CASSQDRRGRRYQPQHF. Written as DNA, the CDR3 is TGTGCCAGCAGTCAGGATCGGAGGGGGCGAAGGTATCAGCCCCAGCATTTT.

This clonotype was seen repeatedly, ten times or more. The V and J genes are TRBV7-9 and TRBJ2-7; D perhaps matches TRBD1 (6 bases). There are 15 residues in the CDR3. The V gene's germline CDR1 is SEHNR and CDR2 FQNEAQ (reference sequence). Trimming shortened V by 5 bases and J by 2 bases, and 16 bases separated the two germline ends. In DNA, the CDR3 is TGTGCCAGCAGCCTAGAGACAGGAGAAACCTACGAGCAGTACTTC. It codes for CASSLETGETYEQYF.

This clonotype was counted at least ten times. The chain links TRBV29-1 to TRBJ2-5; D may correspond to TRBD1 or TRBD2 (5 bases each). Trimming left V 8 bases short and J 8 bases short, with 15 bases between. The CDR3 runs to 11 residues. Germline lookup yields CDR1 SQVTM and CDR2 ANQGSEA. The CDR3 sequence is CSNWDGGTQYF. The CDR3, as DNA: TGCAGCAATTGGGACGGCGGTACCCAGTACTTC.

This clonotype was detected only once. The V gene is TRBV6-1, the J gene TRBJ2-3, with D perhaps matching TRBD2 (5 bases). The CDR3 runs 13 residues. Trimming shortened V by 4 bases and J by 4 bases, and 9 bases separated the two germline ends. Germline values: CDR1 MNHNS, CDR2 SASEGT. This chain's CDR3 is CASSVEDADTQYF. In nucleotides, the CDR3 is TGTGCCAGCAGTGTGGAGGACGCAGATACGCAGTATTTT.

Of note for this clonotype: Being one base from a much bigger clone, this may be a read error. CDR3 region: CASRSGGGTGAFF. In DNA form, the CDR3 reads TGTGCCAGTAGATCAGGGGGTGGCACTGGAGCTTTCTTT. The chain combines TRBV19 with TRBJ1-1; TRBD1 agrees at 7 bases. This CDR3 region has 13 residues. CDR1 LNHDA and CDR2 SQIVND come from the germline V gene (reference sequence).

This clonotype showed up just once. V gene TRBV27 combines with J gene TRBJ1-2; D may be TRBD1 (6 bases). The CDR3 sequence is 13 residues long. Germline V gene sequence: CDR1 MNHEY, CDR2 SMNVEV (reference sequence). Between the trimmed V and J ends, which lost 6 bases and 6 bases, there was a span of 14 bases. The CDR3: CASSFIGDNGYTF. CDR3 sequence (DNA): TGTGCCAGCAGCTTTATCGGGGACAATGGCTACACCTTC.

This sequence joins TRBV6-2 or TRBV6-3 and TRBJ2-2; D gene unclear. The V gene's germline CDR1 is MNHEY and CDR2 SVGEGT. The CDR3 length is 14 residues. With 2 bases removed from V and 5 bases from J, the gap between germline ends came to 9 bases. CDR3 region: CASSYTELTGELFF. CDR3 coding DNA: TGTGCCAGCAGTTACACCGAACTTACCGGGGAGCTGTTTTTT.

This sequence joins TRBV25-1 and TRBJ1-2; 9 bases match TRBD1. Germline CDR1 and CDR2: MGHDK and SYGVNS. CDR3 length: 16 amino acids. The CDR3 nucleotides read TGTGCTAATCCTCCTTCCGGGACAGGGAAACGCTATGGCTACACCTTC. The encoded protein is CANPPSGTGKRYGYTF.

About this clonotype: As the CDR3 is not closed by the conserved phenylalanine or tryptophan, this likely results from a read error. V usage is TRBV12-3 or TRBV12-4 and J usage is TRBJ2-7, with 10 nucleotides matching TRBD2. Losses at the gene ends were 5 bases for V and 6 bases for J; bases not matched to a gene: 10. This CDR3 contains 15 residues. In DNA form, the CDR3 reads TGTGCCAGCAGTGACGCCGGGACTAGCGTCGCCGAGCAGTACCTC. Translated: CASSDAGTSVAEQYL.

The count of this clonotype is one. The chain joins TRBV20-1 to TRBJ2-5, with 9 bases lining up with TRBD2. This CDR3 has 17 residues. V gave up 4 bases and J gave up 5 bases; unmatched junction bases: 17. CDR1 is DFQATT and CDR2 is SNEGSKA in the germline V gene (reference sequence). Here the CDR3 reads CSATSGGRALVVETQYF. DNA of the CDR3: TGCAGTGCTACCTCCGGCGGGAGGGCTTTGGTTGTGGAGACCCAGTACTTC.

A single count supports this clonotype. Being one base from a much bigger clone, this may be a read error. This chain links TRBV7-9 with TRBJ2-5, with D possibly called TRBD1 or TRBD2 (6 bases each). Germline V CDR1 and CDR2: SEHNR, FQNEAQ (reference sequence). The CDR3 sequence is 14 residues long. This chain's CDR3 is CASLSMGGEEAQYF. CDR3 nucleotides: TGTGCCAGCCTATCAATGGGGGGCGAAGAGGCCCAGTACTTC.